This entry lists 5 T cell receptor beta chains sequenced from one sample in a study of molecular identifiers for immune sequencing clone quantification. Via MiXCR, TCRdb re-called the PCR reads, giving one row per CDR3 protein. The profile shows roughly 90,000 distinct CDR3 sequences, more than 20% of them singletons. The specimen was naive CD8+ T cells from blood, with Jurkat cell RNA spiked in. As to subset: FACS-sorted CD8+CD4-CCR7+CD45RA+ naive T cells. All receptors come from a human donor in good health. Some libraries in this study had Jurkat cell RNA spiked in.

At least ten counts were recorded for this clonotype. The chain uses TRBV13 and TRBJ2-7; 9 nucleotides match TRBD2. The CDR3 sequence is 14 residues long. The trim removed 3 bases at V and 8 bases at J, leaving 8 bases unmatched. Germline assignment: CDR1 PRHDT and CDR2 FYEKMQ (reference sequence). This CDR3 is CASSFSVSGRQQYF. The DNA of the CDR3 is TGTGCCAGCAGCTTTTCAGTCAGCGGGAGGCAGCAGTACTTC.

This chain joins TRBV7-6 and TRBJ2-7; TRBD1 matches at 10 bases. Germline V CDR1 and CDR2: SGHVS, FNYEAQ. The junction had 3 bases not matched to a gene; V was cut back by 5 bases and J by 5 bases. This CDR3 is 13 amino acids long. The DNA for the CDR3 is TGTGCCAGCAGCCGGGGGACAGGGGACGAGCAGTACTTC. Translation: CASSRGTGDEQYF.

A word on this clonotype: A read error may explain this, as a much larger clone is one base away. The gene calls are TRBV7-9 and TRBJ2-5, with D unclear. Germline lookup yields CDR1 SEHNR and CDR2 FQNEAQ (reference sequence). The CDR3 is 15 amino acids. V lost 5 bases to trimming and J lost 0 bases, with 13 bases between them. CDR3 sequence reads: CASSITLTNQETQYF. As DNA, the CDR3 is TGTGCCAGCAGCATAACTTTGACAAACCAAGAGACCCAGTACTTC.

This clonotype was recorded a few times. This may be a read error, as it is one base from a much larger clone. The rearrangement links TRBV29-1 to TRBJ1-1, with 9 bases lining up with TRBD1. V gave up 7 bases and J gave up 3 bases; unmatched junction bases: 9. CDR1 is SQVTM and CDR2 is ANQGSEA in the germline V gene. The CDR3 is 14 residues long. For the CDR3, the DNA is TGCAGCGGGGACAGGGTCAGGATAGACACTGAAGCTTTCTTT. Translating it yields CSGDRVRIDTEAFF. Using reference TRBV29-1 and TRBJ1-1 for the parts outside the CDR3, the full variable domain is SAVISQKPSRDICQRGTSLTIQCQVDSQVTMMFWYRQQPGQSLTLIATANQGSEATYESGFVIDKFPISRPNLTFSTLTVSNMSPEDSSIYLCSGDRVRIDTEAFFGQGTRLTVV.

This clonotype showed up many times. This chain joins TRBV7-2 and TRBJ2-1; no clear D. The CDR3 covers 14 residues. The V gene lost 1 base and the J gene lost 3 bases, with 7 bases spanning the gap. Per the germline V gene, CDR1 is SGHTA and CDR2 is FQGNSA. CDR3 amino acids: CASSLEFYYNEQFF. The CDR3 DNA reads as TGTGCCAGCAGCTTAGAGTTTTACTACAATGAGCAGTTCTTC.